This T cell receptor (beta chain) was sequenced for a study of cytomegalovirus exposure and HLA in healthy donors. This CDR3 contains 14 residues. V trimming: 0 bases; J trimming: 3 bases; junction bases outside the gene matches: 3. CDR1 and CDR2 from the germline V gene are GTSNPN and SVGIG (reference sequence). PCR employed 60 Vbeta and 13 Jbeta primers. Produced via immunoSEQ multiplex PCR; TCRdb's table is partial and in-frame only. The table lists about 150,000 clones, 65% to 85% of them singletons, with roughly 3.8% in the top ten. A few counts support this clone. V usage is TRBV30 and J usage is TRBJ1-2, with 8 bases matching TRBD1. The source of this sequence is a male donor in good health and CMV-seronegative. Sequences were obtained from PBMCs. The CDR3 DNA reads as TGTGCCTGGAGTGTACAGGGGGGAGACTATGGCTACACCTTC. It is translated as CAWSVQGGDYGYTF.